This TCR beta chain was profiled in a study of regulatory T cells in long-lasting Graves disease. There are a few counts of this clonotype. Sequencing libraries for TCR beta were prepared with iRepertoire HTBI primers and Arm-PCR of CDR3 regions. TCRdb recomputed calls from the multiplex PCR reads with MiXCR, one row per CDR3 protein. The sample consists of hundreds of thousands of distinct CDR3 sequences, 16% of them appearing once. Time point described: newly diagnosed GD, antithyroid drugs for less than 3 months. With RNA extracted from PBMCs as input, the TCR library was made. CDR3 length: 15 amino acids. After removal of 3 bases from V and 1 base from J, the junction contained 3 bases not matched to a gene. In germline, CDR1 is MDHEN, CDR2 SYDVKM. These data were likewise used in another study, on T cells in Graves' hyperthyroidism and ophthalmopathy.

The source of this sequence is a woman between 25 and 40 years old with Graves disease. The sample consisted of peripheral blood mononuclear cells (PBMCs), taken at new diagnosis, from a patient treated with antithyroid drugs. This chain links TRBV28 with TRBJ1-5; 7 nucleotides line up with TRBD1. This chain's CDR3 is CASSLTGPSNQPQHF. The CDR3 region has the DNA TGTGCCAGCAGTTTGACAGGGCCAAGCAATCAGCCCCAGCATTTT.